This TCR beta chain is drawn from a study of liver allograft versus peripheral blood T cells. Across the whole study: Transplanted livers and recipients' peripheral blood had their T cell receptor repertoires compared. Study outcomes and limitations: Reports indicated that T cell receptor repertoires inside liver allografts differed from those in peripheral blood.

TCRdb called the reads again in MiXCR, with one record for every CDR3 protein. The data show 6,500 to 9,500 distinct CDR3 sequences, with around 20% seen just once and more than 3.5% held by the top ten. This clonotype turned up a few times. Its antigen is not known. This clonotype originated in a human patient who had a liver transplant. Some T cells may originate from the graft donor.

CDR3 region: CSAVWQLNTEAFF. The CDR3 nucleotides are TGCAGTGCTGTATGGCAGCTCAACACTGAAGCTTTCTTT. The V call is TRBV20-1, the J call TRBJ1-1; D remains ambiguous. Between the trimmed V and J ends, which lost 5 bases and 2 bases, there was a span of 12 bases. Germline-derived CDR1 and CDR2 are DFQATT and SNEGSKA (reference sequence). This CDR3 comprises 13 residues.